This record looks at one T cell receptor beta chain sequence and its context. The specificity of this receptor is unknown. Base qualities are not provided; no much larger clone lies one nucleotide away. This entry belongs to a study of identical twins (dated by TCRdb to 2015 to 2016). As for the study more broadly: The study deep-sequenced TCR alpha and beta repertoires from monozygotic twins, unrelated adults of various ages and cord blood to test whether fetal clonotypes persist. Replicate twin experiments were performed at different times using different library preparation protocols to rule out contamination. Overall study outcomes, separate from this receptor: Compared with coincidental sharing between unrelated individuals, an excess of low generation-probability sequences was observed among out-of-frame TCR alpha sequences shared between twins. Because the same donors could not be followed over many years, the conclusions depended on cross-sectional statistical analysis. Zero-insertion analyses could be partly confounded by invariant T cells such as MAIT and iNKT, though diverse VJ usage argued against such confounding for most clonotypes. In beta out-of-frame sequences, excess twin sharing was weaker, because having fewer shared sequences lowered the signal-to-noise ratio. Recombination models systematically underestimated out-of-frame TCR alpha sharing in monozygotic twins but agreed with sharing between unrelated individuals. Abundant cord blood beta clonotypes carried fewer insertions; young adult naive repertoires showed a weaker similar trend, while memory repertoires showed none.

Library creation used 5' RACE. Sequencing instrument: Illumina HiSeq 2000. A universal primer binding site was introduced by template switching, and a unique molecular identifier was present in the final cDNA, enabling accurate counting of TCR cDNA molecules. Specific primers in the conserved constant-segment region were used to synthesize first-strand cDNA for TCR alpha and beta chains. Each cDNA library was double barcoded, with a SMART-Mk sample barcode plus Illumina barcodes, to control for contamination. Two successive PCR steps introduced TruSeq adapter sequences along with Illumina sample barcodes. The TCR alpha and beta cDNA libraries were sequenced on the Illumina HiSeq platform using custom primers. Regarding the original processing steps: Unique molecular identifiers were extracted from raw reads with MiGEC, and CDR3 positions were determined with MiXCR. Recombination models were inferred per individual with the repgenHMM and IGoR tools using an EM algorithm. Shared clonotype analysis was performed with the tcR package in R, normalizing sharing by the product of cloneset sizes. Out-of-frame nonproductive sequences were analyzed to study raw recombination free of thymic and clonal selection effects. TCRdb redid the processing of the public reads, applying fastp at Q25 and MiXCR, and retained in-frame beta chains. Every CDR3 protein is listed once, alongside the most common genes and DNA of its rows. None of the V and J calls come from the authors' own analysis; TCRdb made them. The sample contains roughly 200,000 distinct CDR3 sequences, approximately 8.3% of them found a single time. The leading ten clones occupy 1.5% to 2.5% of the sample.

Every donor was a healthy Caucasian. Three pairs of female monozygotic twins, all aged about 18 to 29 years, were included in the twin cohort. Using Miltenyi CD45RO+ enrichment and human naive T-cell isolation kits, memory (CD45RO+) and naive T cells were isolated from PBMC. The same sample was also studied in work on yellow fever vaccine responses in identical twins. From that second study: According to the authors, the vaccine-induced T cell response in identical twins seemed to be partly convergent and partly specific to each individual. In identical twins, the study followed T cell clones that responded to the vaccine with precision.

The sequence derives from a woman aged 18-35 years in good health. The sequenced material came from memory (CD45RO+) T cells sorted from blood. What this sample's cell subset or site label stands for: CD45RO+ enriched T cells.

The CDR3 here reads CASSQGTGAYEQYF. The nucleotides are TGTGCCAGCAGCCAAGGGACAGGGGCCTACGAGCAGTACTTC. The sequence joins TRBV3-1 to TRBJ2-7; 9 central bases correspond to TRBD1. From a lookup of the germline V gene (reference sequence), CDR1 and CDR2 are LGHDT and YNNKEL. V loses 1 base at its end and J loses 2 bases; junction bases beyond the gene matches: 0. The CDR3, cysteine through phenylalanine, is 14 amino acids long. The retained sequence is limited to the CDR3, 42 bases, with the frame set at the first base.